These 28 T cell receptor beta chains came from one sample sequenced in a study of blood T cell repertoires in COVID-19 (dated by TCRdb to about 2020). Library construction relied on the immunoSEQ multiplex PCR assay. The source is immuneACCESS, and TCRdb retained only in-frame sequences with V and J called. Part of the clones is not carried over; for the studies checked, unresolved V genes explain less than half of this, and the remainder is unexplained. The sample records 250,000 to 350,000 clones, 65% to 85% of which are singletons. Almost 1.5% of the sample belongs to the ten largest clones. Sequenced sample: peripheral blood. The receptor source for this set is a human donor with COVID-19, enrolled during active disease. The donor label of this sample is uncertain.

CDR3 residues: CASSVSSYEQYF. DNA for the CDR3: TGCGCCAGCAGTGTATCTTCCTACGAGCAGTACTTC. This sequence joins TRBV10-1 and TRBJ2-7; D is undetermined. The V gene's germline CDR1 is WNHNN and CDR2 SYGVQD (reference sequence). This CDR3 is built from 12 residues. Trimming pared 4 bases from V and 1 base from J, leaving 5 bases between.

The genes are TRBV3-1 (or the pseudogene TRBV3-2) and TRBJ2-2; 8 bases line up with TRBD2. V shed 2 bases, J shed 6 bases, and the junction held 5 bases outside the gene matches. Germline V lookup: CDR1 LGHDT, CDR2 YNNKEL (reference sequence). There are 15 residues in the CDR3. CDR3 in DNA: TGTGCCAGCAGCCAAACTAGCGGCGGTGCCGGGGAGCTGTTTTTT. The encoded protein is CASSQTSGGAGELFF.

This clone was seen a few times. This chain's CDR3 is CASSLNSGSWEQYF. CDR3 DNA sequence: TGCGCCAGCAGCTTAAATAGCGGGAGCTGGGAGCAGTACTTC. This rearrangement joins TRBV5-1 to TRBJ2-7; 9 bases agree with TRBD2. The V gene's germline CDR1 is SGHRS and CDR2 YFSETQ. This CDR3 is 14 amino acids long. The junction had 7 bases not matched to a gene; V was cut back by 2 bases and J by 7 bases.

The chain has TRBV5-1 and TRBJ2-7, with 13 bases lining up with TRBD2. CDR3 length: 15 residues. V gave up 3 bases and J gave up 2 bases; unmatched junction bases: 2. CDR1 and CDR2 from the germline V gene are SGHRS and YFSETQ. CDR3 nucleotides: TGCGCCAGCAGCTGGGGGACTAGCGGGACCTACGAGCAGTACTTC. Residues: CASSWGTSGTYEQYF.

The V gene is TRBV10-3, the J gene TRBJ1-5; D is unresolved. CDR1 and CDR2 from the germline V gene are ENHRY and SYGVKD. The CDR3 is made up of 16 amino acids. V lost 2 bases to trimming and J lost 2 bases, with 13 bases between them. As DNA, the CDR3 is TGTGCCATCAGTGAGGCTGGCTCGAGGGGCAATCAGCCCCAGCATTTT. Translating it yields CAISEAGSRGNQPQHF.

The CDR3 DNA reads as TGTGCCAGCAGTTTTGGCGCGGCCTATGGCTACACCTTC. This gives the protein CASSFGAAYGYTF. The V gene is TRBV12-3 or TRBV12-4, the J gene TRBJ1-2; D is undetermined. The CDR3 is 13 amino acids. V lost 3 bases and J lost 4, with 9 bases in between.

This clone was observed a handful of times. This sequence joins TRBV7-2 and TRBJ2-7; 7 positions agree with TRBD2. Germline CDR1 is SGHTA and CDR2 is FQGNSA. Trimming took 3 bases from V and 6 from J; bases not matched to a gene: 17. The CDR3 runs to 17 residues. The CDR3 DNA reads as TGTGCCAGCAGCTTTAGGGACCTAGCGGAGATCCCCCCCGAGCAGTACTTC. Encoded protein: CASSFRDLAEIPPEQYF. Full variable domain (remainder filled in from reference TRBV7-2 and TRBJ2-7): GAGVSQSPSNKVTEKGKDVELRCDPISGHTALYWYRQSLGQGLEFLIYFQGNSAPDKSGLPSDRFSAERTGGSVSTLTIQRTQQEDSAVYLCASSFRDLAEIPPEQYFGPGTRLTVT.

J is TRBJ1-4 and V is TRBV11-2; D remains unclear. Germline CDR1 SGHAT, CDR2 FQNNGV. V lost 3 bases to trimming and J lost 3 bases, with 5 bases between them. The CDR3 length is 13 residues. CDR3 DNA sequence: TGTGCCAGCAGCTTCCAGGCTAATGAAAAACTGTTTTTT. Encoded protein: CASSFQANEKLFF.

As concerns this clone: The same CDR3 arises from other DNA sequences in this sample as well. The chain joins TRBV30 to TRBJ1-2; 7 nucleotides line up with TRBD1. The germline gives CDR1 GTSNPN, CDR2 SVGIG (reference sequence). V shed 1 base, J shed 5 bases, and the junction held 4 bases outside the gene matches. This CDR3 comprises 13 residues. The CDR3 bases are TGTGCCTGGAGTGGGACAGGAGATTATGGCTACACCTTC. Translating gives CAWSGTGDYGYTF.

The V gene is TRBV9, the J gene TRBJ2-7; TRBD2 matches at 15 bases. With 0 bases clipped from V and 6 bases from J, the junction kept 4 bases outside the gene matches. The CDR3 runs 16 residues. In germline, CDR1 is SGDLS, CDR2 YYNGEE. The DNA of the CDR3 is TGTGCCAGCAGCGTAGCTTGGGGACTAGCGGGAGGCGAGCAGTACTTC. It is translated as CASSVAWGLAGGEQYF.

A remark on this clone: The sample carries other DNA sequences with the same CDR3. Here the CDR3 DNA reads TGCGCCAGCAGCTTGGGTACAGCGAACACTGAAGCTTTCTTT. Amino acids: CASSLGTANTEAFF. The rearrangement links TRBV5-1 to TRBJ1-1; unclear D gene. The CDR3 is made up of 14 amino acids. V lost 0 bases and J lost 1, with 7 bases in between. CDR1 and CDR2 from the germline V gene are SGHRS and YFSETQ.

This clone was counted a few times. The chain couples TRBV19 to TRBJ2-7; perhaps TRBD1 as D (5 bases). Germline lookup yields CDR1 LNHDA and CDR2 SQIVND (reference sequence). This CDR3 contains 14 residues. The V gene lost 5 bases and the J gene lost 2 bases, with 13 bases spanning the gap. In nucleotides, the CDR3 is TGTGCCAGTAGTCCCACAGGAAATCCCTACGAGCAGTACTTC. This sequence encodes CASSPTGNPYEQYF. The complete variable domain, with remaining parts taken from reference TRBV19 and TRBJ2-7, reads DGGITQSPKYLFRKEGQNVTLSCEQNLNHDAMYWYRQDPGQGLRLIYYSQIVNDFQKGDIAEGYSVSREKKESFPLTVTSAQKNPTAFYLCASSPTGNPYEQYFGPGTRLTVT.

V and J are TRBV5-1 and TRBJ2-1; 10 bases line up with TRBD2. This CDR3 contains 15 residues. V was clipped by 4 bases and J by 8 bases; unmatched bases: 9. Germline CDR1 and CDR2: SGHRS and YFSETQ. As DNA, the CDR3 is TGCGCCAGCAGCCCCCCAGCGGGAGGGCGGGATGAGCAGTTCTTC. It specifies CASSPPAGGRDEQFF. Based on the CDR3 plus reference TRBV5-1 and TRBJ2-1, the full variable domain is KAGVTQTPRYLIKTRGQQVTLSCSPISGHRSVSWYQQTPGQGLQFLFEYFSETQRNKGNFPGRFSGRQFSNSRSEMNVSTLELGDSALYLCASSPPAGGRDEQFFGPGTRLTVL.

The chain recombines TRBV7-2 with TRBJ2-7; 13 nucleotides agree with TRBD2. Germline trimming cut 4 bases from V and 3 bases from J; bases unmatched to any gene: 6. Per germline, CDR1 SGHTA and CDR2 FQGNSA. CDR3 length equals 16 residues. The CDR3 sequence is CASSSRTSGRIYEQYF. CDR3 coding DNA: TGTGCCAGCAGCTCCCGGACTAGCGGGAGAATCTACGAGCAGTACTTC.

The chain couples TRBV15 to TRBJ2-1, with TRBD2 matching 9 bases. CDR1 LNHNV and CDR2 YYDKDF come from the germline V gene (reference sequence). V shed 8 bases and J 0 bases; nucleotides not matched to a gene: 14. The CDR3 totals 18 residues. For the CDR3, the DNA is TGTGCCACCGGTAGGACTAGCGCGAAGAGCGGCTCCTACAATGAGCAGTTCTTC. It yields the protein CATGRTSAKSGSYNEQFF.

CDR3 residues: CASSSTTGGRSPLHF. The CDR3 DNA reads as TGTGCCAGCAGTTCCACGACAGGGGGTAGATCACCCCTCCACTTT. The genes are TRBV6-5 and TRBJ1-6; 9 bases align to TRBD1. V lost 4 bases to trimming and J lost 10 bases; unmatched junction nucleotides: 8. In germline, CDR1 is MNHEY, CDR2 SVGAGI. The CDR3 contains 15 residues.

On this clone: Other DNA sequences within the sample encode an identical CDR3. This chain links TRBV28 with TRBJ2-7; 11 nucleotides match TRBD1. CDR3 length: 16 residues. J lost 3 bases, V lost 4 bases, and 8 bases had no gene match. Germline V gene data show CDR1 as MDHEN and CDR2 as SYDVKM. The DNA of the CDR3 is TGTGCCAGCAGTTCCCAGGGGACAGGGGGAGGCTACGAGCAGTACTTC. Its protein product is CASSSQGTGGGYEQYF. Variable domain in full (rest from reference TRBV28 and TRBJ2-7): DVKVTQSSRYLVKRTGEKVFLECVQDMDHENMFWYRQDPGLGLRLIYFSYDVKMKEKGDIPEGYSVSREKKERFSLILESASTNQTSMYLCASSSQGTGGGYEQYFGPGTRLTVT.

The gene calls are TRBV28 and TRBJ1-2; D call uncertain. This CDR3 region has 17 residues. From germline, CDR1 is MDHEN and CDR2 SYDVKM. Trimming removed 2 bases at V and 5 bases at J, with 21 bases between. The CDR3 DNA sequence: TGTGCCAGCAGTTTAGGAAGTGGAGGGTGGGGAGTTTATGGCTACACCTTC. Residues: CASSLGSGGWGVYGYTF.

This clone came up once. The identical CDR3 is also encoded by other nucleotide sequences in the sample. The chain uses TRBV30 and TRBJ1-1, with a tentative D call TRBD1 (5 bases). Germline CDR1 is GTSNPN and CDR2 is SVGIG (reference sequence). The CDR3 is 13 amino acids. Trimming removed 1 base at V and 6 bases at J, with 12 bases between. This CDR3 is CAWSGQSSAEAFF. Here the CDR3 DNA reads TGTGCCTGGAGTGGACAGTCGTCTGCTGAAGCTTTCTTT. Full variable domain (rest looked up from reference TRBV30 and TRBJ1-1): SQTIHQWPATLVQPVGSPLSLECTVEGTSNPNLYWYRQAAGRGLQLLFYSVGIGQISSEVPQNLSASRPQDRQFILSSKKLLLSDSGFYLCAWSGQSSAEAFFGQGTRLTVV.

The rearrangement joins TRBV28 to TRBJ1-2; D is perhaps TRBD1 (5 bases). The CDR3 runs 13 residues. CDR1 MDHEN and CDR2 SYDVKM come from the germline V gene. V was pared by 7 bases and J by 2 bases, with 11 bases between. This chain's CDR3 is CASTAGGNYGYTF. CDR3 in DNA: TGTGCCAGCACCGCCGGGGGAAACTATGGCTACACCTTC.

A few counts support this clone. The chain employs TRBV2 and TRBJ1-2; no clear D. Trimming stripped 5 bases from V and 0 bases from J, with 10 bases between. The CDR3 extends over 14 amino acids. Per the germline V gene, CDR1 is SNHLY and CDR2 is FYNNEI. CDR3: CASSQEIANYGYTF. The DNA of the CDR3 is TGTGCCAGCAGTCAAGAGATAGCTAACTATGGCTACACCTTC.

The sample holds a few counts of this clone. J is TRBJ2-1 and V is TRBV6-5; 8 bases are shared with TRBD2. Germline CDR1 MNHEY, CDR2 SVGAGI. The V gene end was trimmed by 2 bases and the J gene end by 8 bases; junction bases not matched to a gene: 11. The CDR3 spans 16 residues. The CDR3 nucleotides read TGTGCCAGCAGTTACCGCAGCGGGAGTCGACCCGATGAGCAGTTCTTC. As protein: CASSYRSGSRPDEQFF.

The J gene is TRBJ1-6, the V gene TRBV5-1; D may be TRBD1 (6 bases). Trimming pared 0 bases from V and 5 bases from J, leaving 12 bases between. This CDR3 is 16 amino acids long. Germline values: CDR1 SGHRS, CDR2 YFSETQ. DNA for the CDR3: TGCGCCAGCAGCTTGGAAGGGACAAGGAATAATTCACCCCTCCACTTT. Translated, it gives CASSLEGTRNNSPLHF. Full variable domain (rest looked up from reference TRBV5-1 and TRBJ1-6): KAGVTQTPRYLIKTRGQQVTLSCSPISGHRSVSWYQQTPGQGLQFLFEYFSETQRNKGNFPGRFSGRQFSNSRSEMNVSTLELGDSALYLCASSLEGTRNNSPLHFGNGTRLTVT.

The rearrangement links TRBV28 to TRBJ2-1, with 10 bases that match TRBD2. The CDR3 totals 15 residues. Germline CDR1 reads MDHEN; CDR2 reads SYDVKM. V dropped 7 bases and J dropped 10; count of bases not matched to a gene: 13. This CDR3 is CASTQRSSGRREQFF. CDR3 DNA: TGTGCCAGCACCCAGCGGTCTAGCGGGAGAAGAGAGCAGTTCTTC. The full variable domain, rest sourced from reference TRBV28 and TRBJ2-1, is DVKVTQSSRYLVKRTGEKVFLECVQDMDHENMFWYRQDPGLGLRLIYFSYDVKMKEKGDIPEGYSVSREKKERFSLILESASTNQTSMYLCASTQRSSGRREQFFGPGTRLTVL.

This clone was observed a few times. The chain uses TRBV3-1 (or the pseudogene TRBV3-2) and TRBJ2-7; 9 bases line up with TRBD2. Per germline, CDR1 LGHDT and CDR2 YNNKEL (reference sequence). V was clipped by 0 bases and J by 6 bases; unmatched bases: 12. The CDR3 has 17 residues. CDR3 in DNA: TGTGCCAGCAGCCAAGAGGTCACGAGCGGAGCGGGAGGCGAGCAGTACTTC. Translation gives CASSQEVTSGAGGEQYF.

V gene TRBV18 combines with J gene TRBJ1-2, with a weak D call TRBD1 (5 bases). Trimming took 2 bases from V and 8 from J, leaving 15 bases between them. This CDR3 is 14 amino acids long. Germline V gene lookup returns CDR1 KGHSH and CDR2 LQKENI. The CDR3: CASSPSDRTRGYTF. The CDR3 DNA reads as TGTGCCAGCTCACCAAGTGACAGAACTCGCGGCTACACCTTC.

This CDR3 is CAWSVNPSRWEEDYGYTF. The CDR3 nucleotides read TGTGCCTGGAGTGTTAACCCCTCTCGGTGGGAGGAGGACTATGGCTACACCTTC. V usage is TRBV30 and J usage is TRBJ1-2; no clear D. The CDR3 totals 18 residues. Germline CDR1 GTSNPN, CDR2 SVGIG (reference sequence). Trimming shortened V by 0 bases and J by 3 bases, and 23 bases separated the two germline ends.

V usage is TRBV5-5 and J usage is TRBJ2-7, with D possibly being TRBD2 (6 bases). The CDR3 spans 14 residues. Germline CDR1 is SGHKS and CDR2 is YYEKEE (reference sequence). Trimming cost V 4 bases and J 7 bases, with 18 bases left between them. The CDR3 DNA is TGTGCCAGCAGCCCCAGTTGGGGGGTGAGGGAGCAGTACTTC. Translated, it gives CASSPSWGVREQYF.